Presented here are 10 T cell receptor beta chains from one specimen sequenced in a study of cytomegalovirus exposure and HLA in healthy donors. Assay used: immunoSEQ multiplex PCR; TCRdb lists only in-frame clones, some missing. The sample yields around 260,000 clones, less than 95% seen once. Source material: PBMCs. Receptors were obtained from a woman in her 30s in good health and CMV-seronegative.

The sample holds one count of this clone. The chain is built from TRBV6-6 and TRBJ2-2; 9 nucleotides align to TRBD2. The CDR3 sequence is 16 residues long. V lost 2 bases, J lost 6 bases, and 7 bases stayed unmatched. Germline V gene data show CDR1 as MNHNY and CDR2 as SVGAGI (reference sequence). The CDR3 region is CASSYAQGLAPGELFF. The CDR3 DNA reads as TGTGCCAGCAGTTACGCACAGGGACTAGCTCCCGGGGAGCTGTTTTTT.

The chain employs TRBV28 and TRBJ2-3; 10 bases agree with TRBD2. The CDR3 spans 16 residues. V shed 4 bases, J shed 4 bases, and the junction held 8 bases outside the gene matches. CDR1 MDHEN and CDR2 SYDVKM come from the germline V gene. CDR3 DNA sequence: TGTGCCAGCAGTTCTTTACTAGCGGGAAGATCAGATACGCAGTATTTT. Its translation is CASSSLLAGRSDTQYF.

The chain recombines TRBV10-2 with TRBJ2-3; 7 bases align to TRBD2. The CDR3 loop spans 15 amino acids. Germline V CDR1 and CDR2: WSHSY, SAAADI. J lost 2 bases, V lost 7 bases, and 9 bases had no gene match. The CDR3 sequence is CASTHGRLSTDTQYF. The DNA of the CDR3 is TGCGCCAGCACCCACGGGAGGCTATCCACAGATACGCAGTATTTT.

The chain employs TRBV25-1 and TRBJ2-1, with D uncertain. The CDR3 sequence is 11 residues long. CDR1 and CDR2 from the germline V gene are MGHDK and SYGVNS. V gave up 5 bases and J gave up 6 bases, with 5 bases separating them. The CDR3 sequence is CASSPSNEQFF. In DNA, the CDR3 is TGTGCCAGCAGTCCCAGCAATGAGCAGTTCTTC.

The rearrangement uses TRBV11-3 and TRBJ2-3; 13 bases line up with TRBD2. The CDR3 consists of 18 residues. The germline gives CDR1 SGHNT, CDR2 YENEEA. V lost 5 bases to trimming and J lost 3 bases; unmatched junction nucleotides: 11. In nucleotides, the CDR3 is TGTGCCAGCAGCGGAGGACTAGCGGGAGTAGGATTGACAGATACGCAGTATTTT. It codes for CASSGGLAGVGLTDTQYF.

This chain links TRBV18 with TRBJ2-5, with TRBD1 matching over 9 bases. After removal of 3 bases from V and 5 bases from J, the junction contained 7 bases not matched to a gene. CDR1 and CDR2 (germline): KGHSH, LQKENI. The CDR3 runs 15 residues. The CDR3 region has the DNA TGTGCCAGCTCACCGAATGGACAGGGGTCGGAGACCCAGTACTTC. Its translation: CASSPNGQGSETQYF.

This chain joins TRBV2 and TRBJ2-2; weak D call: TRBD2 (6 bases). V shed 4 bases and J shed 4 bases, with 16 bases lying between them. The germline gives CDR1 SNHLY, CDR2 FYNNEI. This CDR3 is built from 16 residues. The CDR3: CASSVGGGAGTGELFF. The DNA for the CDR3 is TGTGCCAGCAGTGTCGGAGGAGGGGCTGGCACCGGGGAGCTGTTTTTT.

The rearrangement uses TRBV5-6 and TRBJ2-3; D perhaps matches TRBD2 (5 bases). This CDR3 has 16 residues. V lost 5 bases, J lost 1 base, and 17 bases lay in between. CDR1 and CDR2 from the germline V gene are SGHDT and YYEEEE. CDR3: CASRPVSGGRTDTQYF. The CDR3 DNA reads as TGTGCCAGCAGACCCGTGTCCGGCGGGCGCACAGATACGCAGTATTTT.

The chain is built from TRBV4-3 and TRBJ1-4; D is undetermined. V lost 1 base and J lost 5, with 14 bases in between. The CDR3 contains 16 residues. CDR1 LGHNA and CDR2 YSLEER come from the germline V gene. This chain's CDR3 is CASSQGPREVNEKLFF. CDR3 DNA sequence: TGCGCCAGCAGCCAAGGCCCCCGGGAGGTAAATGAAAAACTGTTTTTT.

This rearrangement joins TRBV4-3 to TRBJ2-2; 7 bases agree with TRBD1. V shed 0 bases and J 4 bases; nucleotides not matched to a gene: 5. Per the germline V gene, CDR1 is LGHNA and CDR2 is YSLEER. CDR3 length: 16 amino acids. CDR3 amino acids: CASSQDLTGRTGELFF. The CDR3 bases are TGCGCCAGCAGCCAAGATTTGACAGGGCGCACCGGGGAGCTGTTTTTT.